This record concerns one T cell receptor (beta chain) sequence. The antigen it binds to is not known. Per-base qualities were not stored, and no clone one base away is much larger. In the first month after transplant, blood samples were collected up to 4 times, and after that at least monthly when available. This sample was taken from a study of graft-versus-host responses after intestinal transplantation (dated by TCRdb to the early 2020s). Background on the whole study: Recipients received multivisceral, liver-intestinal, or isolated intestinal transplants. Anti-thymocyte globulin induction was given to all recipients, followed by maintenance tacrolimus and steroids for 3 to 4 years. After intestinal transplantation, graft-versus-host and host-versus-graft alloreactive T cell clones in the graft, circulation and bone marrow were tracked using bulk TCR-beta CDR3 sequencing. To identify alloreactive clones, pre-transplant mixed lymphocyte reaction products were sequenced and compared with unstimulated pre-transplant donor and recipient T cells. The cohort enrolled about two dozen intestinal transplant recipients including one retransplant, and a few patients lacking pretransplant specimens were excluded. A peak of at least 4% donor T cells among recipient peripheral blood mononuclear cells was the definition used for donor T cell macrochimerism. Rather than being sequenced by the commercial service, samples from a few later patients were sequenced in-house on an Illumina MiSeq and processed with MiXCR. Paper-wide results and their limitations: GvH clones turned up in recipient bone marrow, with some appearing earlier in ileal mucosa or blood, a pattern consistent with an intestinal mucosal origin. Early after transplant, peak levels of circulating GvH clones were found to be associated with declines in HvG clones. Patients with donor T cell macrochimerism had high GvH to HvG T cell clonal ratios in their allografts. Conclusions were limited by the relatively low number and heterogeneity of intestinal transplant patients.

To prepare the library, the immunoSEQ multiplex PCR assay was applied. High-throughput TCR-beta CDR3 sequencing of genomic DNA from most patients was performed by Adaptive Biotechnologies. The paper's data handling went like this. TCR sequencing data for approximately 17 patients were retrieved from Adaptive's ImmunoSEQ software; three other patients were processed with MiXCR and VDJtools. CDR3 nucleotide sequences shared by donor and recipient were removed because the origin of these sequences could not be assigned. To count as alloreactive, a clone needed at least 2-fold expansion over unstimulated cells and a minimum CFSE-low frequency of 0.002% (template counts) or 0.001% (read counts). Mappable clones were those detected in sequenced pre-transplant spleen, lymph node, or MLR CFSE-low populations of the donor or recipient. The cumulative frequency of alloreactive clones was calculated as a percentage of all sequences, weighted by copy number. The table comes from immuneACCESS by way of TCRdb, which keeps in-frame sequences with V and J called. Part of the clones is missing from these tables; in studies checked, under half for an unresolved V gene and the rest for unknown reasons. The DNA was the basis for D and trimming; V, J and clone size are from that table. This sample has tens of thousands of clones in its table, and nearly 90% of those were observed once. The ten largest clones take up 5% to 5.5% of the sample.

CDR1 and CDR2 were assigned from the germline V gene as SNHLY and FYNNEI. From V the trimming removes 11 bases and from J it removes 7 bases, while the gene matches leave 7 bases of the junction unaccounted for. Counted from cysteine to phenylalanine, this CDR3 has 11 amino acids. Of all the DNA, just the CDR3 is kept, 33 bases in frame from base 1. The source of this sequence is a human patient who received an intestinal transplant, so some T cells may come from the graft donor. The rearranged chain carries TRBV2 and TRBJ1-2; 7 central bases correspond to TRBD1. Here the sequenced sample was PBMCs, taken roughly 65 days after intestinal transplantation. The CDR3 has the sequence CAVPQGGGYTF. The nucleotide sequence is TGTGCCGTCCCCCAGGGGGGTGGCTACACCTTC.